The rows below give T cell receptor beta chains drawn from one sample of a study of T cell repertoires in cytomegalovirus infection. Using its own MiXCR run on the reads, TCRdb lists one record per CDR3 protein. The sample includes more than 400,000 distinct CDR3 sequences, about a quarter seen only once; the top ten take approximately 13%. Sequences were obtained from PBMCs. The receptors stem from a human donor in good health (CMV status not recorded). Some clones in this sample may be carry-over from other donors' samples. Each CDR3 is given with its conserved first and last residue. D genes are given only for firm matches. Size tells how often a clone was seen (once, few, many) or the class of an expanded clone, and some rows leave it out.

v_gene: TRBV27; j_gene: TRBJ1-3; d_gene: -; abundance: few; CDR3nt: TGTGCCAGCAGTTTACAGGCTCTCGGACACACCATATATTTT; CDR3aa: CASSLQALGHTIYF
v_gene: TRBV28; j_gene: TRBJ1-2; d_gene: -; abundance: few; CDR3nt: TGTGCCATACGGGGGGTTCGTATCTATGGCTACACCTTC; CDR3aa: CAIRGVRIYGYTF
v_gene: TRBV20-1; j_gene: TRBJ2-7; d_gene: TRBD1; abundance: few; CDR3nt: TGCAGTGCTAGAAGACAGGGGGGGGACGAGCAGTACTTC; CDR3aa: CSARRQGGDEQYF
v_gene: TRBV6-2/TRBV6-3; j_gene: TRBJ1-5; d_gene: -; abundance: few; CDR3nt: TGTGCCAGCAGTTACCTTGCCGCGCCCCAGCATTTT; CDR3aa: CASSYLAAPQHF
v_gene: TRBV4-1; j_gene: TRBJ2-2; d_gene: TRBD2; abundance: few; CDR3nt: TGCGCCAGCAGCCAAGAACTAGCGGACACCGGGGAGCTGTTTTTT; CDR3aa: CASSQELADTGELFF
v_gene: TRBV7-9; j_gene: TRBJ1-1; d_gene: -; abundance: few; CDR3nt: TGTGCCAGCAGCGCCAGCGGAGCTTTCTTT; CDR3aa: CASSASGAFF
v_gene: TRBV7-2; j_gene: TRBJ2-7; d_gene: -; abundance: many; CDR3nt: TGTGCCAGCAGCCTGGGGGGGGCTGGCCCCTACGAGCAGTACTTC; CDR3aa: CASSLGGAGPYEQYF
v_gene: TRBV6-5; j_gene: TRBJ1-1; d_gene: -; abundance: -; CDR3nt: TGTGCCAGCACTTACTCGTCAGTACAGACTGAAGCTTTCTTT; CDR3aa: CASTYSSVQTEAFF
v_gene: TRBV9; j_gene: TRBJ2-7; d_gene: -; abundance: -; CDR3nt: TGTGCCAGCAGCGTAGCATCGGGAATTGCATACGAGCAGTACTTC; CDR3aa: CASSVASGIAYEQYF
v_gene: TRBV4-1; j_gene: TRBJ2-7; d_gene: TRBD1; abundance: many; CDR3nt: TGCGCCAGCAGCCTGGGACAGGGGATCGACGAGCAGTACTTC; CDR3aa: CASSLGQGIDEQYF
v_gene: TRBV6-2/TRBV6-3; j_gene: TRBJ2-6; d_gene: -; abundance: many; CDR3nt: TGTGCCAGCAGCCACGGCGGGTCTGGGGCCAACGTCCTGACTTTC; CDR3aa: CASSHGGSGANVLTF
v_gene: TRBV28; j_gene: TRBJ1-1; d_gene: -; abundance: many; CDR3nt: TGTGCCAGCAGCCAAGGGAACACTGAAGCTTTCTTT; CDR3aa: CASSQGNTEAFF
v_gene: TRBV19; j_gene: TRBJ1-5; d_gene: -; abundance: -; CDR3nt: TGTGCCAGTAGTTTGGGAGGAAGTGATGTGGGCAATCAGCCCCAGCATTTT; CDR3aa: CASSLGGSDVGNQPQHF
v_gene: TRBV7-8; j_gene: TRBJ1-5; d_gene: -; abundance: many; CDR3nt: TGTGCCAGCAGCTTAGGAGACAGGATGAACAATCAGCCCCAGCATTTT; CDR3aa: CASSLGDRMNNQPQHF
v_gene: TRBV7-2; j_gene: TRBJ2-3; d_gene: TRBD2; abundance: -; CDR3nt: TGTGCCAGCAGCTTAGTCGGGACTATCATTACGACCCCGAATACGCAGTATTTT; CDR3aa: CASSLVGTIITTPNTQYF
v_gene: TRBV4-1; j_gene: TRBJ2-2; d_gene: -; abundance: -; CDR3nt: TGCGCCAGCAGCCCCCCGCCCGGGAAGAACACCGGGGAGCTGTTTTTT; CDR3aa: CASSPPPGKNTGELFF
v_gene: TRBV29-1; j_gene: TRBJ2-5; d_gene: -; abundance: few; CDR3nt: TGCAGCGTTGCTTTACCCTTGAAAGAGACCCAGTACTTC; CDR3aa: CSVALPLKETQYF
v_gene: TRBV12-3/TRBV12-4; j_gene: TRBJ1-1; d_gene: TRBD1; abundance: -; CDR3nt: TGTGCCAGCAGTCCGCCCCAGGGGGTCGTTGAAGCTTTCTTT; CDR3aa: CASSPPQGVVEAFF
v_gene: TRBV19; j_gene: TRBJ2-5; d_gene: TRBD2; abundance: -; CDR3nt: TGTGCCAGTAGTGTGACTAGCGGGAGGATGGAGACCCAGTACTTC; CDR3aa: CASSVTSGRMETQYF
v_gene: TRBV12-3/TRBV12-4; j_gene: TRBJ1-5; d_gene: TRBD1; abundance: -; CDR3nt: TGTGCCAGCAGCAGGGCTCAGGGACAGGGTGGTCAGCCCCAGCATTTT; CDR3aa: CASSRAQGQGGQPQHF
v_gene: TRBV18; j_gene: TRBJ2-1; d_gene: -; abundance: few; CDR3nt: TGTGCCAGCTCACCGACACGGGGGGCCAATGAGCAGTTCTTC; CDR3aa: CASSPTRGANEQFF
v_gene: TRBV5-4; j_gene: TRBJ2-3; d_gene: -; abundance: -; CDR3nt: TGTGCCAGCAGCTTGGGTTGGACTACGAGCACAGATACGCAGTATTTT; CDR3aa: CASSLGWTTSTDTQYF
v_gene: TRBV6-2/TRBV6-3; j_gene: TRBJ1-3; d_gene: -; abundance: few; CDR3nt: TGTGCCAGCATGCGGGGAAACTCTGGAAACACCATATATTTT; CDR3aa: CASMRGNSGNTIYF
v_gene: TRBV7-2; j_gene: TRBJ1-1; d_gene: -; abundance: -; CDR3nt: TGTGCCAGCAGCTTTGTAGCACAGGGTGTAAGCGTCACTGAAGCTTTCTTT; CDR3aa: CASSFVAQGVSVTEAFF
v_gene: TRBV15; j_gene: TRBJ1-1; d_gene: -; abundance: few; CDR3nt: TGTGCCACCAGCAGAGGTTCAGGTTTAATGAACACTGAAGCTTTCTTT; CDR3aa: CATSRGSGLMNTEAFF
v_gene: TRBV11-3; j_gene: TRBJ2-1; d_gene: TRBD2; abundance: many; CDR3nt: TGTGCCAGCAGCTTATCTAGCGGGAACCACAATGAGCAGTTCTTC; CDR3aa: CASSLSSGNHNEQFF
v_gene: TRBV7-2; j_gene: TRBJ1-5; d_gene: -; abundance: few; CDR3nt: TGTGCCAGCAGCTTTACAGGAAATCAGCCCCAGCATTTT; CDR3aa: CASSFTGNQPQHF
v_gene: TRBV7-9; j_gene: TRBJ1-1; d_gene: -; abundance: few; CDR3nt: TGTGCCAGCAGCAGGACACTAGGGGCTTTCTTT; CDR3aa: CASSRTLGAFF
v_gene: TRBV29-1; j_gene: TRBJ2-2; d_gene: -; abundance: -; CDR3nt: TGCAGCGTGCACAGGGAAACCGGGGAGCTGTTTTTT; CDR3aa: CSVHRETGELFF
v_gene: TRBV7-8; j_gene: TRBJ2-7; d_gene: -; abundance: many; CDR3nt: TGTGCCAGCAGTCCACGAGGGGAAGACTACGAGCAGTACTTC; CDR3aa: CASSPRGEDYEQYF
v_gene: TRBV15; j_gene: TRBJ1-5; d_gene: TRBD1; abundance: few; CDR3nt: TGTGCCACCAGCAGAGACAGGGGGGGGGGCCAGCCCCAGCATTTT; CDR3aa: CATSRDRGGGQPQHF
v_gene: TRBV7-2; j_gene: TRBJ2-7; d_gene: TRBD1; abundance: many; CDR3nt: TGTGCCAGCAGCCCCGGACAGGGCAACTCCTACGAGCAGTACTTC; CDR3aa: CASSPGQGNSYEQYF
v_gene: TRBV7-2; j_gene: TRBJ2-3; d_gene: -; abundance: -; CDR3nt: TGTGCCAGCAGCTTAACGATGAGCACAGATACGCAGTATTTT; CDR3aa: CASSLTMSTDTQYF
v_gene: TRBV12-5; j_gene: TRBJ2-5; d_gene: -; abundance: -; CDR3nt: TGTGCTAGTGGTTTGGTAAATAGCGACCAAGAGACCCAGTACTTC; CDR3aa: CASGLVNSDQETQYF
v_gene: TRBV6-5; j_gene: TRBJ2-2; d_gene: TRBD1; abundance: few; CDR3nt: TGTGCCAGCAGTTACCGGACAGGGGGGAGCGGGGAGCTGTTTTTT; CDR3aa: CASSYRTGGSGELFF
v_gene: TRBV7-2; j_gene: TRBJ2-5; d_gene: -; abundance: few; CDR3nt: TGTGCCAGCAGCTTCCAGCGAGGGTACCAAGAGACCCAGTACTTC; CDR3aa: CASSFQRGYQETQYF
v_gene: TRBV7-2; j_gene: TRBJ2-1; d_gene: -; abundance: many; CDR3nt: TGTGCCAGCAGCTTAGTACCGTTACGGCAGTTCTTC; CDR3aa: CASSLVPLRQFF
v_gene: TRBV12-3/TRBV12-4; j_gene: TRBJ2-5; d_gene: TRBD1; abundance: many; CDR3nt: TGTGCCAGCAGTTTACAGTCAGGGGGAGCGGAGACCCAGTACTTC; CDR3aa: CASSLQSGGAETQYF
v_gene: TRBV29-1; j_gene: TRBJ1-2; d_gene: TRBD1; abundance: few; CDR3nt: TGCAGCGCCTGGACAGGGAACTATGGCTACACCTTC; CDR3aa: CSAWTGNYGYTF
v_gene: TRBV7-2; j_gene: TRBJ2-6; d_gene: -; abundance: many; CDR3nt: TGTGCCAGCAGCTTACGGCTCTCTGGGGCCAACGTCCTGACTTTC; CDR3aa: CASSLRLSGANVLTF
v_gene: TRBV7-9; j_gene: TRBJ2-7; d_gene: -; abundance: -; CDR3nt: TGTGCCAGCAGCCACCCGGGACCAAGTCGGGAGCAGTACTTC; CDR3aa: CASSHPGPSREQYF
v_gene: TRBV28; j_gene: TRBJ2-3; d_gene: TRBD2; abundance: -; CDR3nt: TGTGCCAGCAGTTTTTCCGGACTAGCGGGAGGGCCCCACACAGATACGCAGTATTTT; CDR3aa: CASSFSGLAGGPHTDTQYF
v_gene: TRBV19; j_gene: TRBJ1-1; d_gene: TRBD1; abundance: -; CDR3nt: TGTGCCAGTAGTGTGACGACAGGGTATATGAACACTGAAGCTTTCTTT; CDR3aa: CASSVTTGYMNTEAFF
v_gene: TRBV7-9; j_gene: TRBJ2-5; d_gene: -; abundance: many; CDR3nt: TGTGCCAGCAGCTTTTACGAGACCCAGTACTTC; CDR3aa: CASSFYETQYF
v_gene: TRBV12-3/TRBV12-4; j_gene: TRBJ2-7; d_gene: -; abundance: -; CDR3nt: TGTGCCAGCAGTCCAGGGGGGGGGGACTACGAGCAGTACTTC; CDR3aa: CASSPGGGDYEQYF